This T cell receptor (beta chain) came from a study of T-cell memory formation after mild COVID-19. Study-level points and caveats: Balance between CD4 and CD8 was seen in clones contracting day 15 to 85, and a CD4+ lean was seen in later expanders.

Trimming shortened V by 0 bases and J by 5 bases, and 7 bases separated the two germline ends. The CDR3 contains 13 residues. In the case of this clonotype: The antigen remains undetermined.

Constant-segment primers and 5'RACE yielded cDNA libraries for TCR alpha and TCR beta, each carrying sample barcodes and UMIs. TCRdb re-called the 5' RACE reads through MiXCR, storing one row per CDR3 protein. The data contain roughly 190,000 distinct CDR3 sequences, around 30% of them singletons. Sample: PBMCs or a T cell subset sorted from them (not recorded which). The chain employs TRBV12-3 or TRBV12-4 and TRBJ2-5; D unresolved. This TCR was recovered from an adult woman who had mild COVID-19 (a few samples of this study predate the infection). Cell type and time point are not known. Here the CDR3 reads CASSLAKPETQYF. CDR3 in DNA: TGTGCCAGCAGTTTAGCAAAGCCCGAGACCCAGTACTTC.